This entry concerns a single T cell receptor beta chain. Its antigen target is currently unknown. The library was obtained by the immunoSEQ multiplex PCR assay. A mixture of 60 forward primers for TCR Vbeta segments and 13 reverse primers for TCR Jbeta segments was used in the multiplex PCR. A multiplex PCR assay on genomic DNA amplified the CDR3 region of rearranged TCR beta genes. The Illumina HiSeq System was used to sequence the amplified TCR beta libraries as 87-base-pair reads. Turning to the authors' computational methods: A later analysis tallied about 77 million unique TCR beta chains across the approximately 670 repertoires, and approximately 9.9 million of those chains were shared by two or more donors. To remove PCR and sequencing errors, raw reads were error-corrected and collapsed into unique sequences using a nearest-neighbor algorithm that merged closely related sequences. CDR3 sequences were aligned to IMGT reference sequences to assign V, D and J gene segments. For a sequence to be retained, at least a six-nucleotide match to both a V gene segment and a J gene segment was required. A rearrangement counted as productive if the CDR3 had no stop codons and remained in frame with V and J, and every other rearrangement counted as non-productive. CDR3 was defined according to IMGT convention as the region running from the second conserved V-encoded cysteine to the conserved J-encoded phenylalanine. The earlier analysis of fewer than 750 of the donors excluded sequences that lacked an unambiguous match to a single V gene segment. In an earlier analysis of 587 of the donors, V segments were called functional above 56.7% productive rearrangements and were called segregating when the between-donor standard deviation exceeded 5%. A statistical classification framework was developed to diagnose cytomegalovirus status using the catalog of TCR beta chain sequences. In a later analysis, V and J genes were assigned by comparing TCR nucleotide sequences against IMGT/GENE-DB human TR gene sequences. A later analysis assigned CDR3 sequences and most-parsimonious VDJ recombination scenarios with the TCRdist pipeline. In a later analysis, each TCR beta chain was defined by its CDR3 amino acid sequence together with its V-gene family, and reads without a unique V-gene family were excluded. A later analysis removed 592 highly shared, low-generation-probability nucleotide sequences to deal with suspected cross-contamination and a sequencing artifact. For each public chain, a later analysis derived a clonal expansion index from normalized ranks of inferred template counts within each repertoire. A later analysis computed generation probabilities with a VDJ recombination model fitted to out-of-frame rearrangements, and checked the results against IGoR. A later analysis scored TCR-TCR, TCR-HLA and TCR-CMV co-occurrence with hypergeometric tests, applying a repertoire-size bias correction to TCR pairs. To estimate false discovery rates, a later analysis permuted the HLA or CMV assignments 20 times. In a later analysis, co-occurring TCRs were grouped using DBSCAN, and TCRdist sequence similarity was added for clustering within HLA-allele-positive subsets. For co-occurrence clustering, repertoires with fewer than 30,000 or more than 120,000 public chains were excluded, along with five repertoires with anomalous nucleotide sharing. This immuneACCESS table, as held by TCRdb, lists in-frame sequences with V and J called but not all clones. Of the missing ones, under half trace to an unresolved V gene in checked studies; the others have no known cause. V and J calls plus clone size are reproduced from that table; the DNA served to infer D and trimming. The sample's clone listing holds 65,000 to 85,000 clones. The ten largest clones take up roughly 2.4% of the sample.

These data are taken from a study of cytomegalovirus exposure and HLA in healthy donors (dated by TCRdb to 2017 to 2019). About the investigation overall: According to an earlier analysis of a few hundred of the donors, about 179 million T cells yielded over 100 million unique TCR beta sequences and roughly 280 Gb of sequence data. Around 300 gigabases of sequencing data and approximately 85 million unique TCR sequences were included in an early release covering several hundred HLA-typed donors. The genetic ancestry cluster associated with self-reported Caucasian donors included roughly four fifths of the 300 to 450 genotyped donors. The study was designed to test whether signatures of past pathogen exposure could be identified by cataloging public T cell receptors. The study profiled the T cell repertoires of 500 to 800 subjects by immunosequencing and related them to cytomegalovirus serostatus. A separate validation cohort of 100 to 150 different subjects was used in addition to the roughly 640-subject first cohort. To predict cytomegalovirus infection status, the study combined high-throughput TCR immunosequencing, statistical association of individual TCRs with disease status, and machine learning. A later analysis re-analyzed previously published TCR beta repertoires from about 600 donors and added high-resolution HLA genotyping to study TCR occurrence patterns. The later analysis used no new phenotypic data to find candidate immune exposures, relying instead on TCR beta sequences and their occurrence across donors. An earlier analysis of about 620 of the donors applied high-throughput TCR beta sequencing to assess whether each TCR beta V gene segment acted as functional or pseudogenic. Donor age, sex, ethnicity and CMV serostatus were compiled together with the repertoire data. A later genetic analysis took genome-wide SNP genotypes for about 65% of the 666 donors and used that subset as a discovery cohort. All discovery cohort repertoires had been generated using a single sequencing platform. HLA typing covered class I and class II loci at four-digit resolution. The number of donors typed differed by locus, with 629-630 for A, B, C, DRB1 and DQB1, roughly 520 for DQA1, under 610 for DPA1, and 450 to 480 for DPB1. Four to six DR-DQ haplotypes were handled as single units for association and clustering, since linkage in the cohort was strong. Among 300 to 500 genotyped donors of the cohort, an average of approximately 220,000 unique TCR beta nucleotide sequences was sequenced per donor, of which roughly 18% were non-productive. On the study overall, not on this receptor specifically: In a later analysis, the rate of TCR association differed among HLA loci, with DRB1 alleles having the most associated TCRs and HLA-C alleles having the fewest. Compared with the roughly 670-donor mean, donors in an Asian-associated ancestry cluster had fewer N-insertions in productive TCRs, according to a later genetic analysis. An earlier analysis of approximately 500 of the donors showed that most TCR beta V segments appeared in productive rearrangements either about 87% or about 30% of the time, which broadly matched IMGT annotations. A later analysis associated about 18,000 TCR beta sequences with specific HLA alleles at a false discovery rate of 0.05. Some IMGT-functional V segments, including TRBV6-2 and TRBV6-3, could not be told apart with the 87-base-pair reads, so those segments were excluded. The classifier was reported to diagnose cytomegalovirus status with high specificity and sensitivity in both the original and validation cohorts. A later analysis found that most CMV-associated TCR beta chains appeared HLA-restricted, with HLA associations seemingly driven largely by CMV exposure. Several of the top co-occurrence clusters appeared to be linked to parvovirus B19, influenza, CMV and Epstein-Barr virus, according to a later analysis. According to the authors, the approach could potentially be generalized to other disease states and immunological phenotypes. Immune exposure information for the cohort was limited to CMV serostatus. Presence/absence analyses assumed roughly uniform sequencing depth across donors, an assumption that may not hold. A further reported finding was that TCR beta sequences accurately predicted the HLA-A and HLA-B alleles for most subjects in the first cohort. The study listed 150 to 200 TCR beta chains as associated with cytomegalovirus. In vitro tests confirmed that a few of the cytomegalovirus-associated TCR beta chains recognize cytomegalovirus antigens. When HLA alleles, especially DR and DQ, strongly co-occurred, TCR associations were difficult to assign to individual alleles. In a later analysis, HLA-associated TCR beta chains were found to be more clonally expanded and to have lower generation probabilities than equally common non-associated chains. In a later genetic analysis, a missense DCLRE1C variant was associated with V-gene and J-gene trimming of TCR beta chains, and the association was replicated in an independent cohort. The cohort was sequenced for TCR beta chains only, and without alpha or paired-chain data the features that could be detected were limited. Roughly 15 rarely observed V segments, including chromosome 9 orphons, were excluded from the earlier analysis of several hundred of the donors because counts were too low. HLA typing was unavailable for some donors at each locus, so association tests used only the typed subset. A cluster of highly shared sequence variants was judged likely to represent a technical artifact of the sequencing pipeline. While some public TCRs were present in many individuals, most TCR sequences turned up only very rarely across donors. Correlated functional status among segregating V segments might reflect linkage disequilibrium, but an unknown experimental factor could not be ruled out.

The cohort was made up of 500 to 850 healthy bone marrow donors. At the time of sampling, all cohort members were nominally healthy, though unrecorded immune exposures were likely present. The donor was CMV seropositive and belonged to the group of 250 to 350 seropositive cohort members. Every donor gave a peripheral blood sample, and the peripheral blood mononuclear cells from that sample were used for TCR beta sequencing. Genomic DNA extraction from the blood cell samples was performed with the Qiagen DNeasy Blood Extraction Kit. V is pared back by 4 bases and J by 7 bases, with 23 bases lying between the germline termini. Spanning cysteine to phenylalanine, the CDR3 consists of 16 amino acids. Here the CDR3 DNA is all that survives: 48 bases in frame from base 1. CDR1 and CDR2, per the germline V gene, are SGHTA and FQGNSA.

Sequencing input: PBMCs. The origin of this receptor is a female donor in good health and CMV-seropositive. The sequence joins TRBV7-2 to TRBJ2-7, with the D segment identity uncertain. The CDR3: CASSSVFTFTNKEQYF. DNA sequence: TGTGCCAGCAGCTCAGTGTTCACTTTCACTAATAAGGAGCAGTACTTC.